One and the same sample provided the 9 T cell receptor beta chains below, sequenced in a study of blood T cell repertoires in COVID-19. TCRdb's table, derived via immunoSEQ multiplex PCR, lists solely in-frame clones and lacks some. The sample records some 97,000 clones, about 80% being singletons. Source material: peripheral blood. Every receptor here comes from a woman between 70 and 85 years old with acute or convalescent COVID-19.

This chain uses TRBV6-1 with TRBJ1-3; possibly TRBD1 for D (5 bases). This CDR3 has 14 residues. CDR1 and CDR2 from the germline V gene are MNHNS and SASEGT. V was clipped by 3 bases and J by 8 bases, with 14 bases between them. The CDR3 DNA reads TGTGCCAGCAGTGAGCGGGGGAGCCGGGACACCATATATTTT. This translates into CASSERGSRDTIYF.

This clone was recorded only once. The chain recombines TRBV2 with TRBJ1-2, with 8 nucleotides matching TRBD1. CDR3 length: 14 residues. J gave up 1 base and V 6 bases, and 4 bases lay outside the gene matches. Germline CDR1 is SNHLY and CDR2 is FYNNEI. The CDR3 is CASSDRGRNYGYTF. The CDR3 nucleotides read TGTGCCAGCAGCGACAGGGGACGTAACTATGGCTACACCTTC. Full variable domain (outside the CDR3, taken from reference TRBV2 and TRBJ1-2): EPEVTQTPSHQVTQMGQEVILRCVPISNHLYFYWYRQILGQKVEFLVSFYNNEISEKSEIFDDQFSVERPDGSNFTLKIRSTKLEDSAMYFCASSDRGRNYGYTFGSGTRLTVV.

The chain couples TRBV3-1 (or the pseudogene TRBV3-2) to TRBJ2-3; D may be TRBD2 (5 bases). V lost 4 bases and J 4 bases, leaving 9 bases between the germline ends. Germline loops: CDR1 LGHDT, CDR2 YNNKEL (reference sequence). The CDR3 contains 13 residues. CDR3 residues: CASSPGLSDTQYF. In nucleotides, the CDR3 is TGTGCCAGCAGCCCTGGACTTTCAGATACGCAGTATTTT.

The J gene is TRBJ2-5, the V gene TRBV28, with 8 bases matching TRBD2. The germline gives CDR1 MDHEN, CDR2 SYDVKM. CDR3 size: 14 residues. Trimming at V came to 2 bases and at J to 7 bases, leaving 6 bases not matched to a gene. The CDR3 sequence: CASSLQAGGGTQYF. In nucleotides, the CDR3 is TGTGCCAGCAGTTTACAGGCGGGGGGAGGGACCCAGTACTTC.

This rearrangement joins TRBV28 to TRBJ2-2, with TRBD2 matching 9 bases. V lost 5 bases and J lost 7; bases outside the gene matches: 8. CDR1 is MDHEN, CDR2 SYDVKM, per germline. CDR3 length equals 15 residues. CDR3 sequence reads: CASSPAGGPVGELFF. The CDR3 bases are TGTGCCAGCAGTCCGGCGGGGGGGCCTGTCGGGGAGCTGTTTTTT.

The genes are TRBV30 and TRBJ2-3; TRBD2 agrees at 9 bases. The CDR3 is 15 residues long. Trimming at V came to 2 bases and at J to 4 bases, leaving 7 bases not matched to a gene. The germline gives CDR1 GTSNPN, CDR2 SVGIG (reference sequence). The CDR3, as DNA: TGTGCCTGGAGTTGGGGTAGCGGGGGAGCAGATACGCAGTATTTT. Its translation: CAWSWGSGGADTQYF.

The gene calls are TRBV3-1 (or the pseudogene TRBV3-2) and TRBJ2-7; 12 nucleotides match TRBD2. This CDR3 is 14 amino acids long. CDR1 LGHDT and CDR2 YNNKEL come from the germline V gene (reference sequence). Trimming took 8 bases from V and 3 from J; bases not matched to a gene: 5. The CDR3 here is CASGLTSGGYEQYF. The CDR3 nucleotides read TGTGCCAGCGGGTTGACTAGCGGGGGCTACGAGCAGTACTTC.

V usage is TRBV7-9 and J usage is TRBJ2-3; 12 bases are a match to TRBD1. The CDR3 has 18 residues. After removal of 3 bases from V and 6 bases from J, the junction contained 13 bases not matched to a gene. CDR1 is SEHNR, CDR2 FQNEAQ, per germline (reference sequence). The CDR3 sequence is CASSFTKSGTGGSDTQYF. Written as DNA, the CDR3 is TGTGCCAGCAGCTTTACAAAATCCGGGACAGGGGGCAGCGATACGCAGTATTTT.

V is TRBV19 and J is TRBJ1-6, with D uncertain. Trimming shortened V by 8 bases and J by 0 bases, and 17 bases separated the two germline ends. This CDR3 contains 17 residues. Germline CDR1 LNHDA, CDR2 SQIVND (reference sequence). The CDR3 nucleotides read TGTGCCAGTGGGAGTGAGACGCTTAGCTCCTATAATTCACCCCTCCACTTT. This encodes CASGSETLSSYNSPLHF.